The 16 T cell receptor beta chains given below trace back to one sample, sequenced in a study of shared clonotypes between healthy human individuals (dated by TCRdb to 2020 to 2021). Libraries were built with the immunoSEQ multiplex PCR assay. TCRdb took this table from immuneACCESS and kept in-frame rearrangements with V and J called. Such tables lack part of the clones; where checked against another copy, unresolved V genes explain under half of the gap, and the rest is unexplained. The sample includes about 1 million clones, with 65% to 80% observed a single time. About 1.4% of the sample goes to the ten largest clones. The sequenced material came from memory CD4+ T cells sorted from blood. In the paper's terms, the cell subset or site label means: CD45RA-negative fraction. These receptors all stem from a man aged 18 to 30 in good health.

This chain links TRBV28 with TRBJ1-5, with D tentatively TRBD1 (5 bases). The length of the CDR3 is 14 residues. The V end lost 4 bases, the J end lost 7 bases, and 14 bases lay between the germline ends. Germline V gene lookup returns CDR1 MDHEN and CDR2 SYDVKM. The CDR3 loop is CASSSPGGVQPQHF. The CDR3 DNA reads TGTGCCAGCAGTTCCCCGGGGGGAGTACAGCCCCAGCATTTT.

This clone occurred many times. This chain uses TRBV19 with TRBJ2-1, with D perhaps matching TRBD2 (6 bases). V lost 0 bases, J lost 3 bases, and 12 bases lay in between. Germline V gene data show CDR1 as LNHDA and CDR2 as SQIVND (reference sequence). This CDR3 comprises 16 residues. The CDR3 loop is CASSIDGGGLYNEQFF. The CDR3 region has the DNA TGTGCCAGTAGTATAGACGGCGGAGGGCTCTACAATGAGCAGTTCTTC.

V usage is TRBV11-2 and J usage is TRBJ2-3; D is perhaps TRBD2 (6 bases). The CDR3 is made up of 17 amino acids. V lost 1 base and J 0 bases, leaving 14 bases between the germline ends. The germline CDR1 and CDR2 sequences are SGHAT and FQNNGV. CDR3 loop: CASSLGLSGRSTDTQYF. In DNA form, the CDR3 reads TGTGCCAGCAGCTTAGGTCTGAGCGGGCGCAGCACAGATACGCAGTATTTT.

V and J are TRBV29-1 and TRBJ2-1, with 7 bases lining up with TRBD2. V shed 5 bases and J 4 bases; nucleotides not matched to a gene: 11. Per the germline V gene, CDR1 is SQVTM and CDR2 is ANQGSEA. CDR3 length: 15 residues. This CDR3 is CSVLRLAGVYNEQFF. CDR3 coding DNA: TGCAGCGTTCTCCGTTTAGCGGGTGTGTACAATGAGCAGTTCTTC.

This clone was seen only a few times. J is TRBJ2-5 and V is TRBV7-3; 8 bases are shared with TRBD2. Germline V CDR1 and CDR2: SGHTA, FQGTGA. Germline trimming cut 5 bases from V and 4 bases from J; bases unmatched to any gene: 9. CDR3 length equals 15 residues. CDR3 loop: CASSPGGHVGETQYF. CDR3 bases: TGTGCCAGCAGCCCGGGGGGGCATGTTGGAGAGACCCAGTACTTC.

The CDR3 region has the DNA TGCGCCAGCAGCCAAACTCTAGCGGGGGGGCCTTCTTACAATGAGCAGTTCTTC. Translation: CASSQTLAGGPSYNEQFF. This rearrangement joins TRBV4-1 to TRBJ2-1, with 12 bases lining up with TRBD2. CDR1 and CDR2 (germline): MGHRA, YSYEKL. The CDR3 is 18 residues long. Trimming cost V 2 bases and J 4 bases; bases outside gene matches: 9.

The chain employs TRBV7-2 and TRBJ2-2, with TRBD2 matching over 7 bases. The CDR3 runs 15 residues. V lost 4 bases to trimming and J lost 7 bases; unmatched junction nucleotides: 9. In germline, CDR1 is SGHTA, CDR2 FQGNSA. The chain's CDR3 is CASSWGGSWSGELFF. Written as DNA, the CDR3 is TGTGCCAGCAGCTGGGGCGGGAGTTGGAGCGGGGAGCTGTTTTTT.

The sample holds one count of this clone. The V gene is TRBV25-1, the J gene TRBJ2-1, with TRBD2 matching over 9 bases. Germline CDR1 is MGHDK and CDR2 is SYGVNS. This CDR3 has 15 residues. V gave up 2 bases and J gave up 6 bases; unmatched junction bases: 5. CDR3 DNA: TGTGCCAGCAGTGAAGCGGGGGGGCAAGGCAATGAGCAGTTCTTC. It specifies CASSEAGGQGNEQFF.

The chain uses TRBV5-4 and TRBJ2-1; D assignment may be TRBD1 or TRBD2 (5 bases each). In germline, CDR1 is SGHNT, CDR2 YYREEE (reference sequence). Trimming removed 4 bases at V and 5 bases at J, with 13 bases between. The CDR3 contains 14 residues. The CDR3 DNA is TGTGCCAGCAGCGCGAGGGGTGGTGACAATGAGCAGTTCTTC. It specifies CASSARGGDNEQFF.

The sample holds a few counts of this clone. The same CDR3 also results from other DNA sequences found in this sample. The chain combines TRBV30 with TRBJ2-7; D possibly matches TRBD1 or TRBD2 (5 bases each). Between the trimmed V and J ends, which lost 3 bases and 6 bases, there was a span of 12 bases. Germline V CDR1 and CDR2: GTSNPN, SVGIG (reference sequence). The CDR3 has 12 amino acids. CDR3 DNA: TGTGCCTGGAGGGCAGGGAGAGGCGAGCAGTACTTC. Its protein is CAWRAGRGEQYF.

The chain has TRBV21-1 and TRBJ1-6; the table's D call, TRBD1, has no DNA check behind it. TRBV21-1 constitutes a pseudogene. The CDR3 spans 16 residues. CDR3 loop: CASSNPGDRGYSPLHF. The CDR3 DNA follows: TGTGCCAGCAGCAACCCTGGGGACAGGGGGTATTCACCCCTCCACTTT.

This sequence joins TRBV11-3 and TRBJ2-2, with D possibly TRBD1 on 5 matching bases. V lost 0 bases and J 6 bases, leaving 8 bases between the germline ends. Germline CDR1 reads SGHNT; CDR2 reads YENEEA. The CDR3 runs 14 residues. DNA for the CDR3: TGTGCCAGCAGCTTAGATCCCAGGGCCGGGGAGCTGTTTTTT. Translated, it gives CASSLDPRAGELFF.

The chain combines TRBV28 with TRBJ1-5, with D possibly TRBD1 on 6 matching bases. Between the trimmed V and J ends, which lost 3 bases and 7 bases, there was a span of 13 bases. The germline V gene encodes CDR1 MDHEN and CDR2 SYDVKM. This CDR3 spans 14 amino acids. The CDR3 region is CASSFDRITQPQHF. In DNA, the CDR3 is TGTGCCAGCAGTTTTGACAGGATTACGCAGCCCCAGCATTTT.

The V and J genes are TRBV28 and TRBJ1-2; TRBD1 agrees at 11 bases. The V gene end was trimmed by 5 bases and the J gene end by 7 bases; junction bases not matched to a gene: 9. Germline assignment: CDR1 MDHEN and CDR2 SYDVKM. This CDR3 contains 15 residues. The DNA for the CDR3 is TGTGCCAGCAGTAATCCCTCGGACAGGGGGCTTGGCTACACCTTC. It translates to CASSNPSDRGLGYTF.

Comments on this clone: This sample includes further DNA sequences coding for the same CDR3. The CDR3 sequence is CASSPDRSYEQYF. The CDR3 nucleotides are TGTGCCAGTAGTCCTGACAGGTCGTACGAGCAGTACTTC. This chain joins TRBV19 and TRBJ2-7; D possibly corresponds to TRBD1 (6 bases). This CDR3 comprises 13 residues. The V gene's germline CDR1 is LNHDA and CDR2 SQIVND (reference sequence). V was shortened by 5 bases and J by 4 bases, with 12 bases between the two germline ends.

The J gene is TRBJ1-1, the V gene TRBV13, with a tentative D call TRBD1 (5 bases). CDR3 length: 14 residues. V was clipped by 5 bases and J by 6 bases, with 16 bases between them. CDR1 and CDR2 (germline): PRHDT, FYEKMQ (reference sequence). DNA for the CDR3: TGTGCCAGCAGCAAAACGACAGCCCCATCTGAAGCTTTCTTT. It encodes CASSKTTAPSEAFF.